The text below deals with one T cell receptor beta chain. Its specificity is not known. V trimming: 2 bases; J trimming: 3 bases; junction bases outside the gene matches: 4. CDR3 length: 14 amino acids. Germline V gives CDR1 SGHDT, CDR2 YYEEEE. This entry belongs to a study of OX40 agonist ivuxolimab in advanced cancers. For the study at large: The dose-escalation group included hepatocellular carcinoma, melanoma, renal cell carcinoma and head and neck cancer. Males comprised approximately 84% of the group, whose mean age was roughly 60 years (range 23 to 79).

Broader study findings: Both CD4+ and CD8+ T cell populations in blood had undergone clonal expansion by week 6 at 0.1 to 3.0 mg/kg.

Libraries were prepared by immunoSEQ multiplex PCR; TCRdb keeps only in-frame clonotypes and omits some of them. The sample has a few thousand clones, more than 65% seen once. Sequencing used CD4+ or CD8+ T cells sorted from blood, obtained in a trial of the OX40 agonist ivuxolimab. The gene calls are TRBV5-6 and TRBJ1-1, with 7 bases that match TRBD1. The sequence was obtained from an adult with an advanced solid tumor such as melanoma, head and neck, liver or kidney cancer. The CDR3 DNA follows: TGTGCCAGCAGCTTACAGGGGTGGGACACTGAAGCTTTCTTT. This gives the protein CASSLQGWDTEAFF.